The clone carrying this TCR beta chain was counted only a few times. The source of the sample is a study of regulatory and conventional T cells in RAG deficiency. V was clipped by 7 bases and J by 4 bases, with 12 bases between them. Germline lookup yields CDR1 LGHNT and CDR2 FRNRAP. The CDR3 is 13 amino acids. Method: immunoSEQ multiplex PCR; TCRdb's copy keeps in-frame clones and lacks some. Of around 33,000 clones in the sample, 90% were seen once. The sample was also reused in another study, on regulatory T cells. That study reports: Primers: 52 TRBV forward and 13 TRBJ reverse. In patients, unique TRB V-J pairs were restricted and V/J usage skewed, especially in Tregs.

The receptor's source is a human donor in good health. The rearrangement uses TRBV12-5 and TRBJ2-3; possibly TRBD2 for D (6 bases). The sequenced material came from CD8+ T cells sorted from blood. CDR3 residues: CASALGGADTQYF. The CDR3 bases are TGTGCTAGTGCCCTCGGCGGGGCAGATACGCAGTATTTT.